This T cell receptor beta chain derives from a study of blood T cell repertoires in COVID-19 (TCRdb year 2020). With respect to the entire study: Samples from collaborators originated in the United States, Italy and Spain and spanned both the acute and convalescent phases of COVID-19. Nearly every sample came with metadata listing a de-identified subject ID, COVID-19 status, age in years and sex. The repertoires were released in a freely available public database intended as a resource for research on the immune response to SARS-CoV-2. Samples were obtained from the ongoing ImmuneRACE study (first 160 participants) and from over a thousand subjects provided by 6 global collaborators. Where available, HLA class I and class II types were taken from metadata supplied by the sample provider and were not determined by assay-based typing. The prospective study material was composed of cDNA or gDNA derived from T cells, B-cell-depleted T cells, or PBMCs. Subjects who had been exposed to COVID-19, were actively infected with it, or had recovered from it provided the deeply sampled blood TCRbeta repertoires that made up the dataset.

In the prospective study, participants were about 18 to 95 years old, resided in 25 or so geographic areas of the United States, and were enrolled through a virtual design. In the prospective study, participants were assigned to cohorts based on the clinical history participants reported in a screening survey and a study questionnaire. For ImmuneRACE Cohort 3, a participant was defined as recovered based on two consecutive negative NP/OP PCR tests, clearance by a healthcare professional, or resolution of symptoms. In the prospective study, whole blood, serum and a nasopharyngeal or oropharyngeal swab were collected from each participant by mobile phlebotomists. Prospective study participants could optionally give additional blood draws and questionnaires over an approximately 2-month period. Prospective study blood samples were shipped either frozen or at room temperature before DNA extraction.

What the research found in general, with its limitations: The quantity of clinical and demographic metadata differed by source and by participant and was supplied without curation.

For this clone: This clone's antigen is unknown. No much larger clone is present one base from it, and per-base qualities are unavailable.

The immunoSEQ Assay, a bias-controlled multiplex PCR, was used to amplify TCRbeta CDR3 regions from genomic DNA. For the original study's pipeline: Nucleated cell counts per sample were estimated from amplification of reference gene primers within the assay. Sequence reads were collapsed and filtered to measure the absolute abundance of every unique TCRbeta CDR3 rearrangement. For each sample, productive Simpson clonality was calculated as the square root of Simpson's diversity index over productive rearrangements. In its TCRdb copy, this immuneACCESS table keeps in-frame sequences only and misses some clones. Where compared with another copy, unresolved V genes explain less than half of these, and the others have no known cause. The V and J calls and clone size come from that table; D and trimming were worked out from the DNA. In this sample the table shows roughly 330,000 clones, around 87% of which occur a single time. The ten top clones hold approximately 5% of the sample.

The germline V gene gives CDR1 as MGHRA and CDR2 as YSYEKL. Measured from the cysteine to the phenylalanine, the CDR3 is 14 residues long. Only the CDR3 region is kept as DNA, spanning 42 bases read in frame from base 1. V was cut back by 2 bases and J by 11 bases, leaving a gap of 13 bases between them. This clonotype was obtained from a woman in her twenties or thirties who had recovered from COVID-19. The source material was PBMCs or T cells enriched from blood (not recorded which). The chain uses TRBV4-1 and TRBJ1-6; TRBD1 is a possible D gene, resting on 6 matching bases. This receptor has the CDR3 CASSQPSTGPPLHF. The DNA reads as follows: TGCGCCAGCAGCCAACCATCGACAGGCCCACCCCTCCACTTT.